The 2 T cell receptor beta chains reported below all come from one sample, sequenced in a study of human T cells and chemical hapten exposure. TCRdb re-called the RACE reads through MiXCR, storing one row per CDR3 protein. Seen here are approximately 340,000 distinct CDR3 sequences, about 7% observed once, and the top ten hold approximately 8.9%. Described time point: patch test 1, 2 weeks after DPC sensitization. Treatment given: therapeutic diphenylcyclopropenone sensitization with weekly scalp DPC. The specimen comprised whole blood, sampled in connection with sensitization to the hapten diphenylcyclopropenone (DPC). These receptors were obtained from a woman aged 18-29 years with alopecia areata. Some clones in this sample may be carry-over from other donors' samples.

Ten or more counts support this clonotype. CDR3 in amino acids: CASSSTGDTEAFF. In nucleotides, the CDR3 is TGTGCCAGCAGTTCCACAGGGGACACTGAAGCTTTCTTT. The rearrangement uses TRBV6-1 and TRBJ1-1; 7 bases line up with TRBD1. The CDR3 covers 13 residues. CDR1 MNHNS and CDR2 SASEGT come from the germline V gene. Trimming at V came to 5 bases and at J to 3 bases, leaving 3 bases not matched to a gene.

This clonotype was found a few times. The rearrangement joins TRBV4-1 to TRBJ2-7; no clear D gene. CDR1 is MGHRA and CDR2 is YSYEKL in the germline V gene. V lost 1 base and J 5 bases, leaving 15 bases between the germline ends. This CDR3 is 15 amino acids long. CDR3 bases: TGCGCCAGCAGCCAAGTGGGGAATGACCAACACGAGCAGTACTTC. Amino acids: CASSQVGNDQHEQYF.